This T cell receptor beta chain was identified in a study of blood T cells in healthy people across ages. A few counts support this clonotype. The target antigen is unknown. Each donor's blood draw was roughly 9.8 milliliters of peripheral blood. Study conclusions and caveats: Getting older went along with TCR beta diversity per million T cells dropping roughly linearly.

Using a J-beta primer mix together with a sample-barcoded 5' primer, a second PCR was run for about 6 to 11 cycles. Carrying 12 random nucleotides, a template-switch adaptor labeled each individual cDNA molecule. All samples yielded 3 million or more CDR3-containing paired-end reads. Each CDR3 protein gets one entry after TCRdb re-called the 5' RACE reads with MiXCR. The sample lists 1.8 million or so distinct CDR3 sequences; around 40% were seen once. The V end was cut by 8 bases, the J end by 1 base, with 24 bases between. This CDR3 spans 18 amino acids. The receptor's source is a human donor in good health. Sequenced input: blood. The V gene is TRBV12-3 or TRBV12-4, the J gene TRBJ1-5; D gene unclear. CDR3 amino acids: CASCMGSRRRWSNQPQHF. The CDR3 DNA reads TGTGCCAGCTGTATGGGGAGTCGCCGTCGGTGGAGCAATCAGCCCCAGCATTTT.